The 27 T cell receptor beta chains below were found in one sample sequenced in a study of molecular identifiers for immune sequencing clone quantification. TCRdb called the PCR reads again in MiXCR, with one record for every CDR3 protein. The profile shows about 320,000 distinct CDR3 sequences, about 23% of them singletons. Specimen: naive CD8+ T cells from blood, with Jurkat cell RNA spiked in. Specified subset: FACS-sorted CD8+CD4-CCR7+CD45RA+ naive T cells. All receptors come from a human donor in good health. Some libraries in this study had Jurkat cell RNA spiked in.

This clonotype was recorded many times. CDR3 coding DNA: TGTGCCAGCGGACGAGAGCGGGATTCCCAAGAGACCCAGTACTTC. Translating it yields CASGRERDSQETQYF. The chain employs TRBV28 and TRBJ2-5; 7 positions agree with TRBD2. Germline loops: CDR1 MDHEN, CDR2 SYDVKM. Trimming took 8 bases from V and 1 from J; bases not matched to a gene: 10. CDR3 size: 15 residues.

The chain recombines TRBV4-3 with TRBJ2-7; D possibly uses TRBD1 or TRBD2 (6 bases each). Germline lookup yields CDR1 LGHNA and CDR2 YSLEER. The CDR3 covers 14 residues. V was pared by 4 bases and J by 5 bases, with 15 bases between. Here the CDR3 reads CASSPTPGGDEQYF. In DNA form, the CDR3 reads TGCGCCAGCAGCCCCACTCCCGGGGGCGACGAGCAGTACTTC.

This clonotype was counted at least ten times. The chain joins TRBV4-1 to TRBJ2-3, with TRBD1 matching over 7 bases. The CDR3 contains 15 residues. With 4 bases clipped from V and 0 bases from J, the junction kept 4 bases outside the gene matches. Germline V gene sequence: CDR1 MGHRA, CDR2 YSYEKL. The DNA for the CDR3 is TGCGCCAGCAGCCCCCTGGACAGGAGCACAGATACGCAGTATTTT. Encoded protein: CASSPLDRSTDTQYF.

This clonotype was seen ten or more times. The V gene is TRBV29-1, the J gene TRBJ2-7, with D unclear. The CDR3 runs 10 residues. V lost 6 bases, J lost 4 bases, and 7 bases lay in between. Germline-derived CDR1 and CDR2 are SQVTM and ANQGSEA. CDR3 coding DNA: TGCAGCGTCCTAATGTACGAGCAGTACTTC. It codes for CSVLMYEQYF.

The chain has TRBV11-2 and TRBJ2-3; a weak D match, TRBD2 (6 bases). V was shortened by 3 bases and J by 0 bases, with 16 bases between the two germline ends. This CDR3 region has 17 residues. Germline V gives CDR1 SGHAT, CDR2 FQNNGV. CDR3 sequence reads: CASSLIISGASTDTQYF. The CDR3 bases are TGTGCCAGCAGCTTGATTATTAGCGGCGCCAGCACAGATACGCAGTATTTT. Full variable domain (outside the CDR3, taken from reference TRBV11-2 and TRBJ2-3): EAGVAQSPRYKIIEKRQSVAFWCNPISGHATLYWYQQILGQGPKLLIQFQNNGVVDDSQLPKDRFSAERLKGVDSTLKIQPAKLEDSAVYLCASSLIISGASTDTQYFGPGTRLTVL.

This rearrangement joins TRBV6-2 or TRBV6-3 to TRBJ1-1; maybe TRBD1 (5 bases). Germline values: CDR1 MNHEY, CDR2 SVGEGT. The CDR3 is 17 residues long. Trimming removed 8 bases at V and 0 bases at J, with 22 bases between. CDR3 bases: TGTGCCAGCCAGAACGGGGCCGGGGAGTGGGTGAACACTGAAGCTTTCTTT. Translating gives CASQNGAGEWVNTEAFF.

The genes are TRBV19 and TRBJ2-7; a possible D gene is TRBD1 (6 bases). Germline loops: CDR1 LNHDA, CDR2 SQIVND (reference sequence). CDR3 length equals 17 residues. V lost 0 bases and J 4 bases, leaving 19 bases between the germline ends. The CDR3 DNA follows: TGTGCCAGTAGTATAGATTTGCCGGGACATCCTTTTTACGAGCAGTACTTC. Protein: CASSIDLPGHPFYEQYF.

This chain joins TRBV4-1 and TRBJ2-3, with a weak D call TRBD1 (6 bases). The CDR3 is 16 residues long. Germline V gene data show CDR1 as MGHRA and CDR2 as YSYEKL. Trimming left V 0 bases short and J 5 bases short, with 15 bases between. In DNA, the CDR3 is TGCGCCAGCAGCCAAGAGAGAACAGGGTGCGTAGATACGCAGTATTTT. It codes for CASSQERTGCVDTQYF.

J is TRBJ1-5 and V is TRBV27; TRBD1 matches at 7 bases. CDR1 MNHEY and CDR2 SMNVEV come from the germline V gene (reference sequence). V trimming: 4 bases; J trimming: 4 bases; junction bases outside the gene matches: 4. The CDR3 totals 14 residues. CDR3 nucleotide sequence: TGTGCCAGCAGTTGGCAGGGGGATAATCAGCCCCAGCATTTT. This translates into CASSWQGDNQPQHF.

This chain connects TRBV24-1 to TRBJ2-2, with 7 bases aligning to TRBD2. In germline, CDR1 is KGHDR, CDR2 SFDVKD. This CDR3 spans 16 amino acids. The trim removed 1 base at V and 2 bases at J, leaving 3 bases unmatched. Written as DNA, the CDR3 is TGTGCCACCAGTGATTTACGCGGGAGTAACACCGGGGAGCTGTTTTTT. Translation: CATSDLRGSNTGELFF.

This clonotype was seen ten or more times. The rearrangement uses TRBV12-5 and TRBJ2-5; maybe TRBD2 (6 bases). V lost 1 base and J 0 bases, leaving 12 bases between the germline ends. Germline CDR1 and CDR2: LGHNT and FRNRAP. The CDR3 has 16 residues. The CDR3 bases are TGTGCTAGTGGTTTGGACGTCGCGGGGAACCAAGAGACCCAGTACTTC. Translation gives CASGLDVAGNQETQYF.

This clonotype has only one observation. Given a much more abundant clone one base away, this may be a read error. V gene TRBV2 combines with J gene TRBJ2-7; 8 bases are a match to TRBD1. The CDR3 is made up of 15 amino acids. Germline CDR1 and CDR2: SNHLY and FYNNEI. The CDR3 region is CASSEGQATSYAQYF. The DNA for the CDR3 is TGTGCCAGCAGTGAGGGACAGGCAACCTCCTACGCGCAGTACTTC. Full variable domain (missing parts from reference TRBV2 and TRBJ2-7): EPEVTQTPSHQVTQMGQEVILRCVPISNHLYFYWYRQILGQKVEFLVSFYNNEISEKSEIFDDQFSVERPDGSNFTLKIRSTKLEDSAMYFCASSEGQATSYAQYFGPGTRLTVT.

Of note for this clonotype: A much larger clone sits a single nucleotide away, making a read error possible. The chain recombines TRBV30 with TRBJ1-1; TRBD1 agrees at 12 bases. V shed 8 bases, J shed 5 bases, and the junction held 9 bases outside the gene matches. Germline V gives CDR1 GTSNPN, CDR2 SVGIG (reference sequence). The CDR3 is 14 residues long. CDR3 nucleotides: TGTGCCGGCGACGGGGACAGGGGGCAAACTGAAGCTTTCTTT. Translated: CAGDGDRGQTEAFF.

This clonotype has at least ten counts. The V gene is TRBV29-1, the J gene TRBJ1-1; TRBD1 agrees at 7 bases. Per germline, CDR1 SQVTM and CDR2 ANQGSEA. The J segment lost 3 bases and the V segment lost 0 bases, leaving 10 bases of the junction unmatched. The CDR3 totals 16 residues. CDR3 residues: CSVEDWQGGKYTEAFF. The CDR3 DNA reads TGCAGCGTTGAAGATTGGCAGGGGGGGAAGTACACTGAAGCTTTCTTT.

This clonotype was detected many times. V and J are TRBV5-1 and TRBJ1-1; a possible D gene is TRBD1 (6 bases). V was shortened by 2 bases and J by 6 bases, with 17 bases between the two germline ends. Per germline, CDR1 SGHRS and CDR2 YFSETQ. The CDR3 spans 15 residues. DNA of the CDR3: TGCGCCAGCAGCTTACGGGACATCGGTTTGCCTGAAGCTTTCTTT. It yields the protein CASSLRDIGLPEAFF.

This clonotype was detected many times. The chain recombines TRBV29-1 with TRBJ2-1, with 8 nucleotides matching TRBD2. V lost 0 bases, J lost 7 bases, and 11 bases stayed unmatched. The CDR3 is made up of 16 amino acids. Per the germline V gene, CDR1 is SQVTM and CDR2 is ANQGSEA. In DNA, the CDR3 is TGCAGCGTTGAAGATCCCGGGAGGGCCAAGGTAAATGAGCAGTTCTTC. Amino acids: CSVEDPGRAKVNEQFF.

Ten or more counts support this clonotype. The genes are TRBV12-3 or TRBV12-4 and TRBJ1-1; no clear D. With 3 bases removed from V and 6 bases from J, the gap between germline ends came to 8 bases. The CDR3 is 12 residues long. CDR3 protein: CASSFAFAEAFF. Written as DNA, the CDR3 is TGTGCCAGCAGTTTCGCTTTTGCTGAAGCTTTCTTT.

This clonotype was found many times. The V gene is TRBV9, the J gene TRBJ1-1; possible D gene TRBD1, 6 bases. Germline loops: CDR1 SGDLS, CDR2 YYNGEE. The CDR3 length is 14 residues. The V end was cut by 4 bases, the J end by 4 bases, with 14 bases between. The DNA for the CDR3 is TGTGCCAGCAGCCCCCCCGGGGGCGCCACTGAAGCTTTCTTT. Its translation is CASSPPGGATEAFF.

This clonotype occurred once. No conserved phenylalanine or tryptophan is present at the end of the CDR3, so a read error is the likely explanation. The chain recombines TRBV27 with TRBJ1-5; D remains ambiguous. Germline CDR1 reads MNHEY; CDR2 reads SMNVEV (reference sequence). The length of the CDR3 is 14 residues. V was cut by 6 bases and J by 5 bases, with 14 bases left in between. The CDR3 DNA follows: TGTGCCAGCAGCCCTCAAGGGCAATATCAGCCCCAGCATTCT. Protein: CASSPQGQYQPQHS.

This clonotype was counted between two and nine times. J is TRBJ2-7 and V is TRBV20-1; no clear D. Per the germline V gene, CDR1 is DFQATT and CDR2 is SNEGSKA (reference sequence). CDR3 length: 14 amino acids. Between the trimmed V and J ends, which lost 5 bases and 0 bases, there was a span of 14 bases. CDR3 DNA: TGCAGTGCTTTCACCTCGGGTTACTCCTACGAGCAGTACTTC. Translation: CSAFTSGYSYEQYF.

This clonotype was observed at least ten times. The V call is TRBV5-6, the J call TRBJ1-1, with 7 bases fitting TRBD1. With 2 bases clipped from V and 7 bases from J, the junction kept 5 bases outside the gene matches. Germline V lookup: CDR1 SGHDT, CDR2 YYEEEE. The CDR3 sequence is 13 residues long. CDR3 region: CASSFRDRGEAFF. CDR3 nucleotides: TGTGCCAGCAGCTTCCGGGACAGAGGTGAAGCTTTCTTT.

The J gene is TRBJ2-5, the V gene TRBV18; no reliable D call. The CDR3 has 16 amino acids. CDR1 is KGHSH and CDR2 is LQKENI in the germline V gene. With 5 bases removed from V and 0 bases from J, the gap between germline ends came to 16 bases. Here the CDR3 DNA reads TGTGCCAGCTCAGAAGGGTATCGGCGGAACCAAGAGACCCAGTACTTC. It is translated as CASSEGYRRNQETQYF.

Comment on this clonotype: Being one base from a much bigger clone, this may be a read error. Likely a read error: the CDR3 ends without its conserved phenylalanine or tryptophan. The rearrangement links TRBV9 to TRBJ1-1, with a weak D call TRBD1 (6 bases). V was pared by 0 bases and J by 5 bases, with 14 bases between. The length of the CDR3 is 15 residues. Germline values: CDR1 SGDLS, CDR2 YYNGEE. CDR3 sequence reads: CASSVDGGAGTEAFL. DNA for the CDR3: TGTGCCAGCAGCGTAGATGGGGGCGCGGGGACTGAAGCTTTCTTG.

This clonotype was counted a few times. CDR3 in amino acids: CASSLAEDASTDTQYF. For the CDR3, the DNA is TGCGCCAGCAGCTTGGCCGAGGACGCGAGCACAGATACGCAGTATTTT. The rearrangement links TRBV5-1 to TRBJ2-3; no clear D. This CDR3 contains 16 residues. Germline assignment: CDR1 SGHRS and CDR2 YFSETQ. V lost 0 bases and J 0 bases, leaving 11 bases between the germline ends. The full variable domain, rest sourced from reference TRBV5-1 and TRBJ2-3, is KAGVTQTPRYLIKTRGQQVTLSCSPISGHRSVSWYQQTPGQGLQFLFEYFSETQRNKGNFPGRFSGRQFSNSRSEMNVSTLELGDSALYLCASSLAEDASTDTQYFGPGTRLTVL.

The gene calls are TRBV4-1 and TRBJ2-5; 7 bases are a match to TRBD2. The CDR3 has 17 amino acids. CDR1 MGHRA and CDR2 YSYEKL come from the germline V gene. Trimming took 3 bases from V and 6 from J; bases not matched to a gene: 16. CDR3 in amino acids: CASSHSETSGAGKTQYF. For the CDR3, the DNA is TGCGCCAGCAGCCACAGCGAGACGAGCGGGGCTGGAAAGACCCAGTACTTC.

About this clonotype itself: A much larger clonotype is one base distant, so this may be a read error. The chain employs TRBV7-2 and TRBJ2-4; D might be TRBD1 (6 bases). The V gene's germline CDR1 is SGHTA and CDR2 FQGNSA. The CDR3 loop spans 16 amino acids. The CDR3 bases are TGTGCCAGCAGCTCAGGGGCCAGCGCGGCCAAAAACCTTCAGTACTTC. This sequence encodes CASSSGASAAKNLQYF.

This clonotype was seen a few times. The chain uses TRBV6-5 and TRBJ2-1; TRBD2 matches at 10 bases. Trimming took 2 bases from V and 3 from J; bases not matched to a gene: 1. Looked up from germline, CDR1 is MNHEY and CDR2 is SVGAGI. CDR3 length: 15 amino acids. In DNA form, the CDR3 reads TGTGCCAGCAGTTACGGGACTAGCGTCTACAATGAGCAGTTCTTC. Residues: CASSYGTSVYNEQFF.